This T cell receptor beta chain appears in the sequencing data of a study of cytomegalovirus exposure and HLA in healthy donors. The ends lost 0 bases at V and 4 bases at J; junction bases unmatched: 6. This CDR3 spans 16 amino acids. Germline V gene lookup returns CDR1 MRHNA and CDR2 SNTAGT. Findings of the study overall: Within an earlier analysis, most TCR beta V segments proved productive either about 87% or about 30% of the time.

Primers included in the PCR were 60 Vbeta and 13 Jbeta primers. Clones were read by immunoSEQ multiplex PCR, and TCRdb kept only the in-frame ones, dropping some. The specimen's table records 93,000 or so clones. As concerns this clone: Its antigen is not identified.

Sequencing was done on a sample of PBMCs. The TCR sequence derives from a man aged 35 to 55 in good health and CMV-seronegative. The chain combines TRBV6-4 with TRBJ2-3; 8 bases match TRBD1. CDR3 protein: CASSDSSGQGADTQYF. The CDR3 DNA follows: TGTGCCAGCAGTGACTCGAGTGGACAGGGTGCAGATACGCAGTATTTT.